The entry below gives a single T cell receptor (beta chain) sequence along with its context. This CDR3 is built from 21 residues. With V trimmed by 3 bases and J by 4 bases, 20 bases remained unmatched. The germline gives CDR1 KGHDR, CDR2 SFDVKD. The data were obtained in a study of Ad26.COV2.S vaccination and SARS-CoV-2 variants. Study-wide context: Ad26.COV2.S was injected intramuscularly once or twice, 56 days apart.

Treatment given: about 20 received Ad26.COV2.S at low or high dose, single or two shots; several received placebo; per-sample allocation not given. After the first vaccine or placebo injection, samples were drawn on day 63. An 18-55-year-old adult in Boston served as donor. Expressing Wuhan-strain SARS-CoV-2 spike, an Ad26 vector served as the vaccine. Some clones are missing from TCRdb's copy, which holds only in-frame ones; the method was immunoSEQ multiplex PCR. The profile shows approximately 450,000 clones, around 90% of them singletons. This rearrangement joins TRBV24-1 to TRBJ2-6; 7 bases match TRBD1. The receptor was isolated from a person aged 18-65 years who received the Ad26.COV2.S COVID-19 vaccine or a placebo. Specimen: peripheral blood, collected in a trial of Ad26.COV2.S vaccine versus placebo. CDR3: CATSDPQWGQSPPLGANVLTF. The CDR3 bases are TGTGCCACCAGTGATCCACAGTGGGGACAGTCGCCCCCTTTAGGGGCCAACGTCCTGACTTTC.